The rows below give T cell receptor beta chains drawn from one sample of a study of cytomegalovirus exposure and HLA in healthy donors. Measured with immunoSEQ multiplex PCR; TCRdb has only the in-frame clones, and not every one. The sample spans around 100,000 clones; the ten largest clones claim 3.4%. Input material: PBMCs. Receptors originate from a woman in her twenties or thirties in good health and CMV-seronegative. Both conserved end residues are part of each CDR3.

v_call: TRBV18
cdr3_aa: CASSLDGSSYNEQFF

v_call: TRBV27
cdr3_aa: CASSLTADITSNYGYTF

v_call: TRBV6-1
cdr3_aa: CASSVGLAGQETQYF

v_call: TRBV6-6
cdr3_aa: CASSAPGQVATEAFF

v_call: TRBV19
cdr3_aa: CAIEREERVYEQYF

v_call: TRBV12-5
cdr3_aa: CASGLSLAETQQYF

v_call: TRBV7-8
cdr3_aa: CASSLAGRGRGSYGYTF

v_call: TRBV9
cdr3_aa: CASSVDSHGTAGYTF

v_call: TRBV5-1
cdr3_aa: CASSRNSRDREVNTEAFF

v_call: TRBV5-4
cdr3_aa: CASSPPGDRAVNEQFF

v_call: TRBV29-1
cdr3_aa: CSVEGGSQVGGYTF

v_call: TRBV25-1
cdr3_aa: CASSNQRINSYEQYF

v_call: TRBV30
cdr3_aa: CAWARKGNYNSPLHF

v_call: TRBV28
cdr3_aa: CASSRDFYNEQFF

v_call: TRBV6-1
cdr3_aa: CASSDATSYEQFF

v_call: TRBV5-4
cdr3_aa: CASSPGTNYGYTF

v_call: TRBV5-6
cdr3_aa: CASSLGLGADTEAFF

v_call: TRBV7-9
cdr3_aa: CASSSSGLAEYYEQYF

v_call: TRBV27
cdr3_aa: CASSFSGLVSEQFF

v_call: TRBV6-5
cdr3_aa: CATVGNTIYF

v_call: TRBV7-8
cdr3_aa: CASSLAHRGYGYTF

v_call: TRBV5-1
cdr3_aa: CASNRYPSSGGRAKETQYF

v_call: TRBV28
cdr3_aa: CASSKRQNTEAFF

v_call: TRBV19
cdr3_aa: CASRPARGAYTEAFF

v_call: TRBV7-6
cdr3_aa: CASSLARGTAMNTEAFF

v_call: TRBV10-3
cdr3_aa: CAIGVGLAGEQYF

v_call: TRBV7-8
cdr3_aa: CASSFGSANYGYTF

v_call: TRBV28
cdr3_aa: CASSPAAGTFDSGNTIYF

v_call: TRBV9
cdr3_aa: CASSAGGEVQQYF

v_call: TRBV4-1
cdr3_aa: CASSQDQADGGGKQYF

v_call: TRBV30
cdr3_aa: CAWSVQGAHTEAFF

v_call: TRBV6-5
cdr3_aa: CASSSGQDYGYTF

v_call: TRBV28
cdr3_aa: CASSFAGTQYF

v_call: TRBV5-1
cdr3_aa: CASSSSGGAIFQYF

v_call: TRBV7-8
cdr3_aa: CASSLELAKTINTGELFF

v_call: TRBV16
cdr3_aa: CASSQSWGLPLFSNQPQHF

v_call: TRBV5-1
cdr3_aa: CASASGRRYEQFF

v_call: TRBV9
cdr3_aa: CASSVDDGAYEQYF

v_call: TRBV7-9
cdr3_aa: CASSLMGARDTQYF

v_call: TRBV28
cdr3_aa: CASSLLTFSLTDTQYF

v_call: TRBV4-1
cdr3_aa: CASSPRQGEYNEQFF